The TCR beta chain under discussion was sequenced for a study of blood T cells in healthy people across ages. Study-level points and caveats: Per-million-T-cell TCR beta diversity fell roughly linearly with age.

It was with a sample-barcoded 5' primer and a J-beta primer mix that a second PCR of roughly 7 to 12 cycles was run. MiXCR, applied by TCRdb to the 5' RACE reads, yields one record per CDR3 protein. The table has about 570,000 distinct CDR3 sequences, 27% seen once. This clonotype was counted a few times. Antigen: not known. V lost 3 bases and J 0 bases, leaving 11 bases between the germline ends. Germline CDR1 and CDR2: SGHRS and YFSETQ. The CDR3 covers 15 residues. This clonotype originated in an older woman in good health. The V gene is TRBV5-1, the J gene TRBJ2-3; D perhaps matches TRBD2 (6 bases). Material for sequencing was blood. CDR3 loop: CASSSRDSSTDTQYF. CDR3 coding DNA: TGCGCCAGCAGCTCCCGGGACTCAAGCACAGATACGCAGTATTTT.